This is a list of T cell receptor beta chains from one sample in a study of T cell responses to AZD1222 COVID-19 vaccine. TCRdb keeps only in-frame clones here, not all; method: immunoSEQ multiplex PCR. The sample includes fewer than 150,000 clones, less than 95% of them seen just once. Sequenced material: peripheral blood, taken on day 0 of AZD1222 vaccination. Source of these receptors: an adult in good health. The CDR3 runs from the conserved cysteine through the conserved F or W. D genes are given only for firm matches. Some rows have no size entry. The others give once, few or many, or a class for an expanded clone.

V gene: TRBV10-3; D gene: -; clone size: many; J gene: TRBJ2-3; CDR3 protein: CAISESTDTQYF; CDR3 DNA: TGTGCCATCAGTGAGTCGACCGATACGCAGTATTTT
V gene: TRBV10-3; D gene: -; clone size: -; J gene: TRBJ1-5; CDR3 protein: CAISESSGAGGLNQPQHF; CDR3 DNA: TGTGCCATCAGTGAGTCCTCGGGGGCCGGCGGTCTAAATCAGCCCCAGCATTTT
V gene: TRBV7-8; D gene: -; clone size: -; J gene: TRBJ1-3; CDR3 protein: CASSSQPSGNTIYF; CDR3 DNA: TGTGCCAGCAGCTCACAGCCCTCTGGAAACACCATATATTTT
V gene: TRBV24-1; D gene: TRBD1; clone size: -; J gene: TRBJ2-7; CDR3 protein: CATSDPDRGAYEQYF; CDR3 DNA: TGTGCCACCAGTGACCCAGACAGGGGAGCCTACGAGCAGTACTTC
V gene: TRBV7-2; D gene: TRBD2; clone size: -; J gene: TRBJ2-1; CDR3 protein: CASSLRVAGGPYNEQFF; CDR3 DNA: TGTGCCAGCAGCTTAAGGGTAGCGGGGGGACCCTACAATGAGCAGTTCTTC
V gene: TRBV7-6; D gene: TRBD1; clone size: once; J gene: TRBJ2-1; CDR3 protein: CASSSRGGSQEPSNEQFF; CDR3 DNA: TGTGCCAGCAGCTCTAGAGGGGGCTCCCAGGAGCCGTCCAATGAGCAGTTCTTC
V gene: TRBV5-8; D gene: -; clone size: once; J gene: TRBJ1-5; CDR3 protein: CASSRVRQRVNSNQPQHF; CDR3 DNA: TGTGCCAGCAGCCGGGTCCGACAAAGGGTTAATAGCAATCAGCCCCAGCATTTT
V gene: TRBV5-1; D gene: TRBD1; clone size: -; J gene: TRBJ2-7; CDR3 protein: CASSPGQPNYEQYF; CDR3 DNA: TGCGCCAGCAGCCCGGGACAGCCAAACTACGAGCAGTACTTC
V gene: TRBV5-4; D gene: TRBD2; clone size: -; J gene: TRBJ2-1; CDR3 protein: CASGSGGIPYNEQFF; CDR3 DNA: TGTGCCAGCGGGAGCGGGGGGATACCCTACAATGAGCAGTTCTTC
V gene: TRBV6-4; D gene: TRBD1; clone size: -; J gene: TRBJ2-7; CDR3 protein: CASSESGTGGYEQYF; CDR3 DNA: TGTGCCAGCAGTGAGTCCGGGACAGGGGGCTACGAGCAGTACTTC
V gene: TRBV24-1; D gene: TRBD1; clone size: -; J gene: TRBJ2-1; CDR3 protein: CATSETGTGFEQFF; CDR3 DNA: TGTGCCACCAGTGAAACCGGGACAGGGTTTGAGCAGTTCTTC
V gene: TRBV27; D gene: TRBD1; clone size: once; J gene: TRBJ1-1; CDR3 protein: CASSSWDRGRTEAFF; CDR3 DNA: TGTGCCAGCAGTTCTTGGGACAGGGGGCGAACTGAAGCTTTCTTT
V gene: TRBV2; D gene: TRBD1; clone size: -; J gene: TRBJ1-6; CDR3 protein: CASSEDRNRGNSPLHF; CDR3 DNA: TGTGCCAGCAGTGAAGATCGGAACAGGGGCAATTCACCCCTCCACTTT
V gene: TRBV6-6; D gene: -; clone size: -; J gene: TRBJ2-2; CDR3 protein: CASSPNTGELFF; CDR3 DNA: TGTGCCAGCAGCCCGAACACCGGGGAGCTGTTTTTT
V gene: TRBV7-7; D gene: TRBD2; clone size: -; J gene: TRBJ2-2; CDR3 protein: CASRLAGNTGELFF; CDR3 DNA: TGTGCTAGCAGACTAGCGGGGAACACCGGGGAGCTGTTTTTT
V gene: TRBV10-1; D gene: -; clone size: -; J gene: TRBJ2-7; CDR3 protein: CAAPVFSYEQYF; CDR3 DNA: TGCGCCGCCCCTGTGTTCTCCTACGAGCAGTACTTC
V gene: TRBV19; D gene: -; clone size: -; J gene: TRBJ2-1; CDR3 protein: CASSIEGSPYNEQFF; CDR3 DNA: TGTGCCAGTAGTATAGAGGGGTCGCCCTACAATGAGCAGTTCTTC
V gene: TRBV7-9; D gene: -; clone size: -; J gene: TRBJ1-1; CDR3 protein: CASSPVPLQDAEAFF; CDR3 DNA: TGTGCCAGCAGTCCAGTGCCTTTACAGGATGCTGAAGCTTTCTTT
V gene: TRBV9; D gene: -; clone size: -; J gene: TRBJ2-3; CDR3 protein: CTSSVLADDTQYF; CDR3 DNA: TGTACCAGCAGCGTTTTAGCGGACGATACGCAGTATTTT
V gene: TRBV5-1; D gene: -; clone size: -; J gene: TRBJ1-1; CDR3 protein: CASSLRVLTTHTEAFF; CDR3 DNA: TGCGCCAGCAGCTTGCGGGTCTTGACCACGCATACTGAAGCTTTCTTT
V gene: TRBV19; D gene: -; clone size: -; J gene: TRBJ1-1; CDR3 protein: CASSILREGTEAFF; CDR3 DNA: TGTGCCAGTAGTATTCTCAGGGAAGGAACTGAAGCTTTCTTT
V gene: TRBV29-1; D gene: TRBD1; clone size: once; J gene: TRBJ1-2; CDR3 protein: CSVDGTASTNYGYTF; CDR3 DNA: TGCAGCGTTGATGGGACAGCTAGCACTAACTATGGCTACACCTTC
V gene: TRBV11-2; D gene: TRBD2; clone size: -; J gene: TRBJ2-2; CDR3 protein: CASSSGLAGINTGELFF; CDR3 DNA: TGTGCCAGCAGCTCCGGACTAGCGGGTATCAACACCGGGGAGCTGTTTTTT
V gene: TRBV7-8; D gene: TRBD1; clone size: -; J gene: TRBJ2-2; CDR3 protein: CASSLVGTGNANTGELFF; CDR3 DNA: TGTGCCAGCAGCTTAGTTGGGACAGGGAATGCGAACACCGGGGAGCTGTTTTTT
V gene: TRBV5-4; D gene: TRBD1; clone size: -; J gene: TRBJ1-6; CDR3 protein: CASSSLSGGSPLHF; CDR3 DNA: TGTGCCAGCAGCTCCCTTTCAGGGGGCTCACCCCTCCACTTT
V gene: TRBV18; D gene: TRBD2; clone size: -; J gene: TRBJ2-5; CDR3 protein: CASSRLAGPLETQYF; CDR3 DNA: TGTGCCAGCTCACGTCTAGCGGGGCCCCTGGAGACCCAGTACTTC
V gene: TRBV7-8; D gene: TRBD1; clone size: -; J gene: TRBJ2-7; CDR3 protein: CAITRDRGTYEQYF; CDR3 DNA: TGTGCCATCACTCGGGACAGGGGAACCTACGAGCAGTACTTC
V gene: TRBV7-8; D gene: TRBD1; clone size: -; J gene: TRBJ2-7; CDR3 protein: CASSPGTLGQASSYEQYF; CDR3 DNA: TGTGCCAGCAGCCCAGGCACGTTGGGACAGGCGAGCTCCTACGAGCAGTACTTC
V gene: TRBV7-8; D gene: -; clone size: -; J gene: TRBJ2-1; CDR3 protein: CASSPREEQFF; CDR3 DNA: TGTGCCAGCAGCCCCCGGGAGGAGCAGTTCTTC
V gene: TRBV30; D gene: -; clone size: -; J gene: TRBJ2-2; CDR3 protein: CAWSNPRGRNTGELFF; CDR3 DNA: TGTGCCTGGAGTAACCCCAGGGGTAGGAACACCGGGGAGCTGTTTTTT
V gene: TRBV7-7; D gene: -; clone size: -; J gene: TRBJ2-5; CDR3 protein: CASSLAGGLLETQYF; CDR3 DNA: TGTGCCAGCAGCTTAGCGGGGGGGCTGTTAGAGACCCAGTACTTC
V gene: TRBV2; D gene: TRBD1; clone size: -; J gene: TRBJ1-1; CDR3 protein: CASSRDRGRGEAFF; CDR3 DNA: TGTGCCAGCAGTCGGGACAGGGGTAGGGGTGAAGCTTTCTTT
V gene: TRBV11-3; D gene: -; clone size: -; J gene: TRBJ2-3; CDR3 protein: CASSYPSTDTQYF; CDR3 DNA: TGTGCCAGCAGTTACCCAAGCACAGATACGCAGTATTTT
V gene: TRBV14; D gene: -; clone size: -; J gene: TRBJ1-1; CDR3 protein: CASSQDRVQRSRAFF; CDR3 DNA: TGTGCCAGCAGCCAAGATCGTGTGCAACGGAGTAGAGCTTTCTTT
V gene: TRBV5-1; D gene: TRBD2; clone size: -; J gene: TRBJ2-1; CDR3 protein: CASIKSGGSYNEQFF; CDR3 DNA: TGCGCCAGCATCAAGAGCGGGGGCTCCTACAATGAGCAGTTCTTC
V gene: TRBV27; D gene: -; clone size: -; J gene: TRBJ1-1; CDR3 protein: CASSLSWGGTEAFF; CDR3 DNA: TGTGCCAGCAGTTTATCGTGGGGAGGCACTGAAGCTTTCTTT
V gene: TRBV7-8; D gene: TRBD1; clone size: -; J gene: TRBJ1-2; CDR3 protein: CASLGQGNGYTF; CDR3 DNA: TGTGCCAGCCTTGGACAGGGGAATGGCTACACCTTC
V gene: TRBV30; D gene: TRBD2; clone size: -; J gene: TRBJ2-3; CDR3 protein: CAPPFRTSGMQDTQYF; CDR3 DNA: TGTGCTCCCCCCTTCCGGACTAGCGGGATGCAAGATACGCAGTATTTT
V gene: TRBV4-2; D gene: -; clone size: few; J gene: TRBJ2-3; CDR3 protein: CASSRPGHPSTDTQYF; CDR3 DNA: TGTGCCAGCAGCCGCCCGGGACACCCTAGCACAGATACGCAGTATTTT
V gene: TRBV6-5; D gene: -; clone size: -; J gene: TRBJ1-6; CDR3 protein: CASNSGEGSPLHF; CDR3 DNA: TGTGCCAGCAACTCAGGAGAGGGCTCACCCCTCCACTTT
V gene: TRBV9; D gene: -; clone size: few; J gene: TRBJ2-3; CDR3 protein: CASSTPGLLPSF; CDR3 DNA: TGTGCCAGCAGCACCCCGGGACTCCTTCCCTCTTTT
V gene: TRBV27; D gene: -; clone size: -; J gene: TRBJ1-5; CDR3 protein: CASSFGQNQPQHF; CDR3 DNA: TGTGCCAGCAGTTTCGGACAGAATCAGCCCCAGCATTTT
V gene: TRBV6-1; D gene: -; clone size: -; J gene: TRBJ1-4; CDR3 protein: CASSEGPVGEKLFF; CDR3 DNA: TGTGCCAGCAGTGAGGGGCCGGTGGGTGAAAAACTGTTTTTT
V gene: TRBV15; D gene: -; clone size: once; J gene: TRBJ1-1; CDR3 protein: CATSRDREAFF; CDR3 DNA: TGTGCCACCAGCAGAGACAGGGAAGCTTTCTTT
V gene: TRBV18; D gene: TRBD1; clone size: -; J gene: TRBJ2-2; CDR3 protein: CASSLQGVSAGELFF; CDR3 DNA: TGTGCCAGCTCACTACAGGGGGTATCGGCCGGGGAGCTGTTTTTT
V gene: TRBV11-3; D gene: TRBD2; clone size: -; J gene: TRBJ2-1; CDR3 protein: CASSLGLAGSNEQFF; CDR3 DNA: TGTGCCAGCAGCCTGGGACTAGCGGGGAGCAATGAGCAGTTCTTC
V gene: TRBV21-1; D gene: -; clone size: -; J gene: TRBJ2-4; CDR3 protein: CASSSLTENKNIQYF; CDR3 DNA: TGTGCCAGCAGCTCCCTGACAGAAAACAAAAACATTCAGTACTTC
V gene: TRBV5-1; D gene: -; clone size: few; J gene: TRBJ1-2; CDR3 protein: CASSSLQGRNYGYTF; CDR3 DNA: TGCGCCAGCAGCTCCCTGCAGGGCCGTAACTATGGCTACACCTTC
V gene: TRBV19; D gene: -; clone size: -; J gene: TRBJ1-3; CDR3 protein: CASSGTMGNTIYF; CDR3 DNA: TGTGCCAGTAGCGGGACAATGGGAAACACCATATATTTT
V gene: TRBV6-5; D gene: -; clone size: -; J gene: TRBJ2-4; CDR3 protein: CASSYSNLLAKNIQYF; CDR3 DNA: TGTGCCAGCAGTTACTCGAACTTACTAGCCAAAAACATTCAGTACTTC
V gene: TRBV6-5; D gene: TRBD1; clone size: -; J gene: TRBJ1-2; CDR3 protein: CASSNPGGPGYTF; CDR3 DNA: TGTGCCAGCAGCAATCCAGGGGGCCCTGGCTACACCTTC
V gene: TRBV3-1/TRBV3-2; D gene: -; clone size: -; J gene: TRBJ1-5; CDR3 protein: CASSQDSGNQPQHF; CDR3 DNA: TGTGCCAGCAGCCAAGACTCGGGCAATCAGCCCCAGCATTTT
V gene: TRBV16; D gene: -; clone size: -; J gene: TRBJ1-3; CDR3 protein: CASSHFNGQSIYF; CDR3 DNA: TGTGCCAGCAGCCATTTTAATGGACAATCCATATATTTT
V gene: TRBV7-3; D gene: TRBD2; clone size: -; J gene: TRBJ2-1; CDR3 protein: CASSVSGRGYEQFF; CDR3 DNA: TGTGCCAGCAGCGTTAGCGGGAGGGGATATGAGCAGTTCTTC
V gene: TRBV7-8; D gene: -; clone size: -; J gene: TRBJ2-7; CDR3 protein: CASSSQSQGGEQYF; CDR3 DNA: TGTGCCAGCAGCTCCCAGAGTCAGGGCGGTGAGCAGTACTTC
V gene: TRBV6-5; D gene: -; clone size: -; J gene: TRBJ2-1; CDR3 protein: CASSYARGSSYNEQFF; CDR3 DNA: TGTGCCAGCAGTTACGCCCGGGGGTCCTCCTACAATGAGCAGTTCTTC